This is a list of T cell receptor beta chains from one sample in a study of CD8 T cells in ankylosing spondylitis. TCRdb analysed the 5' RACE reads with MiXCR anew, one entry per CDR3 protein. The profile shows about 160,000 distinct CDR3 sequences, around a tenth of them singletons. The specimen was blood, either unsorted or a sorted T cell fraction (not recorded which). The receptors shown here come from a female donor with ankylosing spondylitis or in good health (not recorded which). The CDR3 runs from the conserved cysteine through the conserved F or W. The D gene is left open where the match is weak. A clone size is listed for some rows: how often the clone was seen (once, few, many), or a class if it is expanded.

clone size,V gene,J gene,D gene,CDR3 protein,CDR3 DNA
few,TRBV4-1,TRBJ2-1,-,CASSQAGMEEEQFF,TGCGCCAGCAGCCAAGCGGGAATGGAGGAGGAGCAGTTCTTC
few,TRBV20-1,TRBJ1-1,-,CSARVAPGDTEAFF,TGCAGTGCTAGAGTCGCCCCAGGGGACACTGAAGCTTTCTTT
-,TRBV6-4,TRBJ2-2,TRBD2,CASSPYGTSGDYTGELFF,TGTGCCAGCAGCCCTTACGGGACTAGCGGGGACTACACCGGGGAGCTGTTTTTT
few,TRBV4-3,TRBJ2-3,TRBD2,CASSRSTSGRTKITDTQYF,TGCGCCAGCAGCCGGTCCACTAGCGGGAGGACGAAAATCACAGATACGCAGTATTTT
many,TRBV20-1,TRBJ1-5,-,CSISPQHF,TGCAGTATCAGCCCCCAGCATTTT
many,TRBV10-3,TRBJ2-7,-,CAISEGLGRADSEQYF,TGTGCCATCAGTGAGGGGCTCGGCAGGGCAGATAGCGAGCAGTACTTC
once,TRBV30,TRBJ1-6,-,CAWTYSYGNSPLHF,TGTGCCTGGACTTATTCGTACGGTAATTCACCCCTCCACTTT
many,TRBV2,TRBJ2-1,-,CASKMREQFF,TGTGCCAGCAAGATGAGAGAGCAGTTCTTC
-,TRBV5-1,TRBJ2-1,TRBD1,CASSYTTGSYNEQFF,TGCGCCAGCAGCTACACGACAGGGTCCTACAATGAGCAGTTCTTC
few,TRBV6-6,TRBJ2-7,TRBD1,CASSMTGNEQYF,TGTGCCAGCAGTATGACAGGGAACGAGCAGTACTTC
few,TRBV5-5,TRBJ2-7,-,CASSPPVGSYEQYF,TGTGCCAGCAGCCCCCCCGTCGGTTCCTACGAGCAGTACTTC
-,TRBV9,TRBJ2-1,TRBD2,CASSRERGGNYNEQFF,TGTGCCAGCAGCCGAGAACGGGGGGGCAACTACAATGAGCAGTTCTTC
few,TRBV7-9,TRBJ2-7,-,CASSSPAGADEQYF,TGTGCCAGCAGCTCGCCCGCAGGGGCGGACGAGCAGTACTTC
once,TRBV4-3,TRBJ2-7,-,CASSQDSEVLGPGEQYF,TGCGCCAGCAGCCAAGATTCGGAGGTGCTAGGCCCTGGGGAGCAGTACTTC
many,TRBV5-6,TRBJ2-3,TRBD1,CASSQPTGVIVNTQYF,TGTGCCAGCAGCCAACCGACAGGGGTTATTGTAAATACGCAGTATTTT
-,TRBV7-9,TRBJ2-7,TRBD2,CASSFGGGRAFGEQYF,TGTGCCAGCAGCTTCGGCGGCGGGAGGGCTTTTGGCGAGCAGTACTTC
-,TRBV5-4,TRBJ2-3,-,CASSPVGGNTQYF,TGTGCCAGCAGCCCGGTCGGGGGAAATACGCAGTATTTT
many,TRBV28,TRBJ2-3,-,CASSSPDTQYF,TGTGCCAGCAGCTCCCCGGATACGCAGTATTTT
many,TRBV4-3,TRBJ2-5,-,CASSQDKYQETQYF,TGCGCCAGCAGCCAAGACAAGTACCAAGAGACCCAGTACTTC
few,TRBV11-3,TRBJ2-7,TRBD2,CASSLSSGDYYEQYF,TGTGCCAGCAGCTTATCTTCGGGGGACTACTACGAGCAGTACTTC